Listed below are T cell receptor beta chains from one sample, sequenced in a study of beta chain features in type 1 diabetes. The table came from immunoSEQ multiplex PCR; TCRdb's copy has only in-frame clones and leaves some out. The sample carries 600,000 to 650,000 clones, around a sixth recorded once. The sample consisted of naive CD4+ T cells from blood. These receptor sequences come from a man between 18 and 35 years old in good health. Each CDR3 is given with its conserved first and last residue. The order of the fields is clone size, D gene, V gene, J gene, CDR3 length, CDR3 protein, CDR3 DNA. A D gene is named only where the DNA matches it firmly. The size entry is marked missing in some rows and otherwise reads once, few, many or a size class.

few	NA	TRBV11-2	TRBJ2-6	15	CASSPTSSGANVLTF	TGTGCCAGCAGCCCCACCTCATCTGGGGCCAACGTCCTGACTTTC
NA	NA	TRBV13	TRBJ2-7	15	CASSLGQVGTYEQYF	TGTGCCAGCAGCTTAGGGCAGGTGGGCACGTACGAGCAGTACTTC
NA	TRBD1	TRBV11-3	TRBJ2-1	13	CASSRQGSNEQFF	TGTGCCAGCAGCCGACAGGGGAGCAATGAGCAGTTCTTC
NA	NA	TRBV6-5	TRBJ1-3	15	CASSYSWGPGNTIYF	TGTGCCAGCAGTTACTCCTGGGGGCCTGGAAACACCATATATTTT
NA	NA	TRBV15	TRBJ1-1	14	CATSRDQGRNEAFF	TGTGCCACCAGCAGAGATCAAGGTAGAAATGAAGCTTTCTTT
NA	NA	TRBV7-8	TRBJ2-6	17	CASSGRTGTSGANVLTF	TGTGCCAGCAGCGGACGGACGGGAACCTCTGGGGCCAACGTCCTGACTTTC
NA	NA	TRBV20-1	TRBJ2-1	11	CSARGPAEQFF	TGCAGTGCTAGGGGACCGGCCGAGCAGTTCTTC
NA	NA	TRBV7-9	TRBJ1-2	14	CASSPRGGNYGYTF	TGTGCCAGCAGTCCTCGGGGTGGCAACTATGGCTACACCTTC
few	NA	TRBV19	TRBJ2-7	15	CASSSRAHGQYEQYF	TGTGCCAGTAGTTCCCGGGCCCACGGACAATACGAGCAGTACTTC
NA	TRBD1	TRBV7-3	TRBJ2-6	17	CASSPGQGSIGANVLTF	TGTGCCAGCAGCCCTGGACAGGGGAGTATAGGGGCCAACGTCCTGACTTTC
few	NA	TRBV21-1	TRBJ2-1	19	CASSKVDRRAGAGYNEQFF	TGTGCCAGCAGCAAAGTAGATCGGAGGGCGGGAGCCGGCTACAATGAGCAGTTCTTC
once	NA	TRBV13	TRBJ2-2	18	CASSQQLGTPVVTGELFF	TGTGCCAGCAGCCAACAGCTTGGGACCCCAGTGGTGACCGGGGAGCTGTTTTTT
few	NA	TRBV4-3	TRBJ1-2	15	CASSQAGEGDYGYTF	TGCGCCAGCAGCCAAGCGGGCGAGGGGGATTATGGCTACACCTTC
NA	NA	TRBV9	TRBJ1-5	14	CASSVEGGNQPQHF	TGTGCCAGCAGCGTAGAGGGTGGCAATCAGCCCCAGCATTTT
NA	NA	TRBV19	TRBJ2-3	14	CASSIGGSTDTQYF	TGTGCCAGTAGTATAGGAGGTTCCACAGATACGCAGTATTTT
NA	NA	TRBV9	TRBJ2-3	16	CASSGLGGGRTDTQYF	TGTGCCAGCAGCGGCCTAGGGGGGGGCCGCACAGATACGCAGTATTTT
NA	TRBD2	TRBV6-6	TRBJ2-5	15	CASTSRAGDRGTQYF	TGTGCCAGCACCTCTAGGGCGGGGGACCGGGGGACCCAGTACTTC
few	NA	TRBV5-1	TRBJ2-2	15	CASSFGIVATGELFF	TGCGCCAGCAGCTTTGGGATTGTTGCCACCGGGGAGCTGTTTTTT
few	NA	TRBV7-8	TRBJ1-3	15	CASSLSDSSGNTIYF	TGTGCCAGCAGCCTCTCAGACAGCTCTGGAAACACCATATATTTT
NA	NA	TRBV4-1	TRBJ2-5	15	CASSQDGLRKETQYF	TGCGCCAGCAGCCAAGATGGGTTACGGAAAGAGACCCAGTACTTC
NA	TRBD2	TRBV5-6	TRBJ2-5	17	CASSLSGLVWREETQYF	TGTGCCAGCAGCTTGTCGGGGTTAGTTTGGCGGGAGGAGACCCAGTACTTC
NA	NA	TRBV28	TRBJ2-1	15	CASTSSSVGINEQFF	TGTGCCAGCACGTCGAGTTCGGTAGGGATCAATGAGCAGTTCTTC
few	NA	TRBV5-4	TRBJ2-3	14	CASSLGRRTDTQYF	TGTGCCAGCAGCTTGGGACGCCGCACAGATACGCAGTATTTT
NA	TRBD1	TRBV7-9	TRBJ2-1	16	CASSLAGTGVLHEQFF	TGTGCCAGCAGCCTCGCCGGGACAGGGGTTTTACATGAGCAGTTCTTC
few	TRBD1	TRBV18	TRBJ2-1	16	CASSPEMTGAGAEQFF	TGTGCCAGCTCACCAGAGATGACAGGGGCCGGTGCTGAGCAGTTCTTC
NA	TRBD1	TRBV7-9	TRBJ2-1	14	CASQGDARYNEQFF	TGTGCCAGTCAGGGGGACGCTCGCTACAATGAGCAGTTCTTC
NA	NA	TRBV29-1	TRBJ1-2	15	CSVGGWTGANYGYTF	TGCAGCGTTGGTGGGTGGACGGGGGCTAACTATGGCTACACCTTC
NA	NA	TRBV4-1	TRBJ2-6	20	CASSQGRAEGVPSGANVLTF	TGCGCCAGCAGCCAAGGGAGGGCCGAGGGAGTCCCCTCTGGGGCCAACGTCCTGACTTTC
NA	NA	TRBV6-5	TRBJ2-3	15	CASSYRRISADTQYF	TGTGCCAGCAGTTACCGGAGGATAAGTGCAGATACGCAGTATTTT
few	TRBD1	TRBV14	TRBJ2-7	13	CASSHGTAYEQYF	TGTGCCAGCAGCCACGGGACAGCCTACGAGCAGTACTTC
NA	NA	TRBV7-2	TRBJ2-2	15	CASRSHYLSTGELFF	TGTGCCAGCAGATCTCACTACTTGAGCACCGGGGAGCTGTTTTTT
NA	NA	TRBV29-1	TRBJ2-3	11	CSVETTDTQYF	TGCAGCGTTGAAACAACAGATACGCAGTATTTT
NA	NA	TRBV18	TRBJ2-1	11	CASSPPGEQFF	TGTGCCAGCTCACCACCGGGGGAGCAGTTCTTC
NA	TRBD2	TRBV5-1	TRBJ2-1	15	CASSSLAGTYNEQFF	TGCGCCAGCAGCTCCCTAGCGGGGACATACAATGAGCAGTTCTTC
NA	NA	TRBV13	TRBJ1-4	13	CASSLRGAEKLFF	TGTGCCAGCAGCTTAAGGGGTGCTGAAAAACTGTTTTTT
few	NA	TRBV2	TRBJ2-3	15	CASSPLPAPTDTQYF	TGTGCCAGCAGTCCTCTACCGGCGCCCACAGATACGCAGTATTTT
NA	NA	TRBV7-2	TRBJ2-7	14	CASSFTWGAYEQYF	TGTGCCAGCAGCTTTACTTGGGGGGCCTACGAGCAGTACTTC
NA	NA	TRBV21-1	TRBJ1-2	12	CASSKFVGGYTF	TGTGCCAGCAGCAAATTCGTTGGGGGCTACACCTTC
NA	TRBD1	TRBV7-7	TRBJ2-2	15	CASSSGTGNTGELFF	TGTGCTAGCAGCTCCGGGACAGGGAACACCGGGGAGCTGTTTTTT
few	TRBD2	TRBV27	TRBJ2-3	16	CASGAPRLAGTDTQYF	TGTGCCAGCGGGGCGCCCCGGCTAGCGGGCACAGATACGCAGTATTTT
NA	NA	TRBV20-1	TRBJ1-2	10	CSAPGGRYTF	TGCAGTGCGCCGGGAGGGCGCTACACCTTC
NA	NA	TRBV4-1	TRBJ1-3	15	CASSHIGQPPYTIYF	TGCGCCAGCAGCCATATCGGACAGCCACCCTACACCATATATTTT
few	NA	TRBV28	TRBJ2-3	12	CASSLTWNTQYF	TGTGCCAGCAGTTTAACCTGGAATACGCAGTATTTT